The 2 T cell receptor beta chains in this list originate from one sample, sequenced in a study of regulatory T cells in long-lasting Graves disease. TCR beta libraries were built with iRepertoire HTBI primers and Arm-PCR of CDR3 regions. TCRdb re-called the multiplex PCR reads through MiXCR, storing one row per CDR3 protein. The sample shows 400,000 to 550,000 distinct CDR3 sequences, roughly 15% of them seen only once. Time point reported: newly diagnosed GD, antithyroid drugs for less than 3 months. The TCR library was made from RNA extracted from PBMCs. These records were also assigned to another study, of T cells in Graves' hyperthyroidism and ophthalmopathy.

The sequenced sample was peripheral blood mononuclear cells (PBMCs), obtained at new diagnosis, from a patient treated with antithyroid drugs. These receptors all stem from a woman aged 18-30 years with Graves disease.

This clonotype has just a few counts. A clone one base away is much larger, so this may be a read error. The V call is TRBV13, the J call TRBJ2-7; D may be TRBD1 (5 bases). Per the germline V gene, CDR1 is PRHDT and CDR2 is FYEKMQ (reference sequence). V lost 5 bases and J lost 3, with 17 bases in between. The CDR3 has 15 amino acids. This CDR3 reads CASSPEDKRNYEQYF. The CDR3 nucleotides read TGTGCCAGCAGCCCAGAGGACAAGAGAAACTACGAGCAGTACTTC.

This clonotype occurred many times. The V gene is TRBV6-2 or TRBV6-3, the J gene TRBJ2-3; D is ambiguous. V lost 2 bases, J lost 5 bases, and 8 bases lay in between. Germline assignment: CDR1 MNHEY and CDR2 SVGEGT. CDR3 length equals 13 residues. This chain's CDR3 is CASSYGEGDTQYF. Written as DNA, the CDR3 is TGTGCCAGCAGTTACGGAGAAGGAGATACGCAGTATTTT.